The source of this T cell receptor beta chain is a study of human T cells and chemical hapten exposure. Study overall: Patients, a majority of them female, were diagnosed with alopecia areata, totalis or universalis.

The V gene end was trimmed by 4 bases and the J gene end by 1 base; junction bases not matched to a gene: 11. CDR3 length: 17 residues. General study findings and limits: Expanded TCR sets contained significantly more large CDR3 similarity clusters than controls.

The study used a library that attached unique molecular identifiers to individual cDNA molecules. TCRdb ran MiXCR on the RACE reads and lists one entry per CDR3 protein. The sample has some 100,000 distinct CDR3 sequences, more than 7% seen once. The time point here: patch test 2, 6 weeks after DPC sensitization. Specified treatment: therapeutic diphenylcyclopropenone sensitization with weekly scalp DPC. Suited to DPC and affected by alopecia, the donors ranged from 18 to 70 years old. A note on this clonotype: What it recognizes is unknown.

The chain uses TRBV12-3 or TRBV12-4 and TRBJ1-1; 8 nucleotides align to TRBD1. Material: whole blood, obtained in connection with sensitization to the hapten diphenylcyclopropenone (DPC). The source is a woman between 35 and 50 years old with alopecia areata. Some clones in this sample may be carry-over from other donors' samples. CDR3 bases: TGTGCCAGCAGTTCCCCCAGAGGACAGGGCTCGAACACTGAAGCTTTCTTT. It encodes CASSSPRGQGSNTEAFF.